The 3 T cell receptor beta chains listed next were all sequenced from one sample in a study of cytomegalovirus exposure and HLA in healthy donors. 13 Jbeta primers and 60 Vbeta primers were used for the PCR. Some clones are missing from TCRdb's copy, which holds only in-frame ones; the method was immunoSEQ multiplex PCR. The sample carries some 81,000 clones, around 70% recorded once. The sequencing sample was made of PBMCs. The receptors come from a woman between 40 and 50 years old in good health and CMV-seropositive.

CDR3 in DNA: TGTGCCAGCATAAGTGGGACAGGGGGTTCACCCCTCCACTTT. Translated, it gives CASISGTGGSPLHF. The chain recombines TRBV28 with TRBJ1-6; 11 positions match TRBD1. CDR3 length equals 14 residues. Unmatched junction bases numbered 5, after V lost 7 bases and J lost 9 bases. Germline-derived CDR1 and CDR2 are MDHEN and SYDVKM.

Only a few counts were recorded for this clone. The chain uses TRBV7-9 and TRBJ1-2; TRBD1 agrees at 10 bases. This CDR3 contains 17 residues. V shed 4 bases and J 2 bases; nucleotides not matched to a gene: 10. Germline V CDR1 and CDR2: SEHNR, FQNEAQ (reference sequence). CDR3 bases: TGTGCCAGCAGCTCTCCGGGACAGGGGAGTGGGAACTATGGCTACACCTTC. This codes for CASSSPGQGSGNYGYTF.

The chain carries TRBV6-5 and TRBJ2-3; 8 nucleotides align to TRBD1. From germline, CDR1 is MNHEY and CDR2 SVGAGI. This CDR3 is 13 amino acids long. V was pared by 8 bases and J by 2 bases, with 3 bases of the junction left unmatched. Here the CDR3 reads CASRTGYTDTQYF. The CDR3 DNA sequence: TGTGCCAGCCGGACAGGGTACACAGATACGCAGTATTTT.